The next 7 T cell receptor beta chains were all read from a single sample in a study of graft-versus-host responses after intestinal transplantation. No cognate antigen is known for these TCRs. Sequencing was performed with immunoSEQ multiplex PCR; in TCRdb, only in-frame clones are kept and a portion is missing. The table shows about 130,000 clones, with 85% to 95% occurring only once. This specimen was unstimulated CD4+ T cells sorted from spleen or lymph node cells, taken before intestinal transplant. These receptors all stem from a human donor who received an intestinal transplant.

The CDR3 DNA reads TGTGCCAGCAGCCCGACCGGGGGACAGTGGGAGCCCCAGCATTTT. Its protein product is CASSPTGGQWEPQHF. The V call is TRBV7-8, the J call TRBJ1-5; TRBD1 matches at 7 bases. The CDR3 is made up of 15 amino acids. V lost 5 bases to trimming and J lost 8 bases; unmatched junction nucleotides: 12. The germline CDR1 and CDR2 sequences are SGHVS and FQNEAQ.

The J gene is TRBJ1-1, the V gene TRBV2; D gene ambiguous. This CDR3 contains 15 residues. Germline CDR1 reads SNHLY; CDR2 reads FYNNEI. Trimming removed 8 bases from V and 4 bases from J, with 20 bases in between. For the CDR3, the DNA is TGTGCCAGCGGGGTCGGAGGGCGAATCGGCACTGAAGCTTTCTTT. Its translation is CASGVGGRIGTEAFF.

V is TRBV2 and J is TRBJ2-7, with D perhaps TRBD1 (6 bases). Germline V gives CDR1 SNHLY, CDR2 FYNNEI. V gave up 5 bases and J gave up 3 bases, with 11 bases separating them. This CDR3 is 13 amino acids long. The CDR3 loop reads CASSRDTSYEQYF. The CDR3 DNA sequence: TGTGCCAGCAGTCGGGACACTAGCTACGAGCAGTACTTC.

Written as DNA, the CDR3 is TGTGCCAGCAGCTTGGCTGGGGGGGCGAACACTGAAGCTTTCTTT. Protein sequence: CASSLAGGANTEAFF. The chain uses TRBV5-4 and TRBJ1-1, with a tentative D call TRBD1 (6 bases). CDR3 length equals 15 residues. V lost 0 bases, J lost 1 base, and 10 bases lay in between. Germline V gene data show CDR1 as SGHNT and CDR2 as YYREEE (reference sequence).

Written as DNA, the CDR3 is TGTGCCACCAGCAGAGATTCCCTGAGGGGGCTGAGCTCCTACAATGAGCAGTTCTTC. It translates to CATSRDSLRGLSSYNEQFF. This chain uses TRBV15 with TRBJ2-1, with 7 positions matching TRBD1. V was clipped by 0 bases and J by 0 bases; unmatched bases: 11. CDR1 is LNHNV, CDR2 YYDKDF, per germline (reference sequence). The CDR3 length is 19 residues.

The chain couples TRBV11-3 to TRBJ2-2; D is undetermined. V shed 4 bases and J shed 0 bases, with 9 bases lying between them. Germline V gives CDR1 SGHNT, CDR2 YENEEA. This CDR3 comprises 15 residues. CDR3 amino acids: CASSSGASNTGELFF. CDR3 nucleotides: TGTGCCAGCAGCTCAGGAGCGTCGAACACCGGGGAGCTGTTTTTT.

The V call is TRBV19, the J call TRBJ2-2; TRBD1 matches 8 bases. After removal of 2 bases from V and 6 bases from J, the junction contained 20 bases not matched to a gene. The CDR3 totals 20 residues. Germline loops: CDR1 LNHDA, CDR2 SQIVND (reference sequence). This chain's CDR3 is CASSIPPGAGGRESPGELFF. The CDR3 DNA sequence: TGTGCCAGTAGTATACCACCCGGGGCAGGGGGCAGGGAGAGCCCCGGGGAGCTGTTTTTT.